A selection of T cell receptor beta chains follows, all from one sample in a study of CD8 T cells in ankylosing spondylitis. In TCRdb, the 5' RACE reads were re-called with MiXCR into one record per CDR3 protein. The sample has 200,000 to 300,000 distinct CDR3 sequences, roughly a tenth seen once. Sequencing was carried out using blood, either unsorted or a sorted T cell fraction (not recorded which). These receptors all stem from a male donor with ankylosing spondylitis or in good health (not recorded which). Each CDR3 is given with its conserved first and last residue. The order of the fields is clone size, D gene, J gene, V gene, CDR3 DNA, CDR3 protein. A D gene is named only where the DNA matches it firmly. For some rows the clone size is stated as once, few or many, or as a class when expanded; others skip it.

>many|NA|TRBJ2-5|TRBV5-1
TGCGCCAGCAGCGGCGGACACCTCCAAGAGACCCAGTACTTC
CASSGGHLQETQYF
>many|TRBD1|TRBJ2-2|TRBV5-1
TGCGCCAGCAGCGTGGGACAGGCCAGCACCGGGGAGCTGTTTTTT
CASSVGQASTGELFF
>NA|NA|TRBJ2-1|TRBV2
TGTGTCAGCAGTGAAGCGGGCAGGGGTTTTAGTGAGCAGTTCTTC
CVSSEAGRGFSEQFF
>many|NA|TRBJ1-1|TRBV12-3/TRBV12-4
TGTGCCAGCAGCACGTTTCGACAAGCTTTCTTT
CASSTFRQAFF
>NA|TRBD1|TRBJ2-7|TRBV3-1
TGTGCCAGCAGCCAAGCACAGGGGACCTACGAGCAGTACTTC
CASSQAQGTYEQYF
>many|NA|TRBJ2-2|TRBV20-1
TGCAGTGCTAGGGACTCGTCGAACACCGGGGAGCTGTTTTTT
CSARDSSNTGELFF
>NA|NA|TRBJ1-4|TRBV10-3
TGTGCCATCAAGGGAGGAGAGGCTAATGAAAAACTGTTTTTT
CAIKGGEANEKLFF
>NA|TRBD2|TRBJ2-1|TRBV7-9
TGTGCCAGCAGCCCTAGCATGCCCCGACTAGCAGGCTGGTTCTTC
CASSPSMPRLAGWFF
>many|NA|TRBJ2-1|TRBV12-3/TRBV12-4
TGTGCCAGCAGTTTCCAGACAGTCTACAATGAGCAGTTCTTC
CASSFQTVYNEQFF
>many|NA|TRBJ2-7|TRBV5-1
TGCGCCAGCAGCTTGGATAGATCCTACGAGCAGTACTTC
CASSLDRSYEQYF
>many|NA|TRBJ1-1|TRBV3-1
TGTGCCAGCAGCCAAGACGCCTACCGGGGAGCTTTCTTT
CASSQDAYRGAFF
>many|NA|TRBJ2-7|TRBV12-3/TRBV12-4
TGTGCCAGCAGTCGGGACTCCCTGGGGGAGCAGTACTTC
CASSRDSLGEQYF
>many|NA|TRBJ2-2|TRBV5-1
TGCGCCAGCAGCTTCGAGAGCCTGGGGTCCGGGGAGCTGTTTTTT
CASSFESLGSGELFF
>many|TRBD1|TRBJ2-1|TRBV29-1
TGCAGCGTTGAAAGGACAGGGGGGTTTTCCTACAATGAGCAGTTCTTC
CSVERTGGFSYNEQFF
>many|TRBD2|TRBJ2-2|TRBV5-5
TGTGCCAGCAGCTTGGGAGCGGGAAACACCGGGGAGCTGTTTTTT
CASSLGAGNTGELFF
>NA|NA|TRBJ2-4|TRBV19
TGTGCCAGTAGTAGAGGTTTAAGAGGGGGAGACAAAAACATTCAGTACTTC
CASSRGLRGGDKNIQYF
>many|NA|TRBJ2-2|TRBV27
TGTGCCAGCAGTCCGAGGCATGGAAACACCGGGGAGCTGTTTTTT
CASSPRHGNTGELFF
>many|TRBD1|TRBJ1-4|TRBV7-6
TGTGCCAGCAGCTTAGAGGGGGCCCCTAATGAAAAACTGTTTTTT
CASSLEGAPNEKLFF
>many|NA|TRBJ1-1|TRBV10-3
TGTGCCATCAGTGAGTCGCCTTTTAGGGACACTGAAGCTTTCTTT
CAISESPFRDTEAFF
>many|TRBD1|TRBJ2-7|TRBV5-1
TGCGCCAGCAGCTTGGGACAGGGTAACTACGAGCAGTACTTC
CASSLGQGNYEQYF
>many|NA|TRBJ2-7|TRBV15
TGTGCCACCAGCGGCGGGGACTCCTACGAGCAGTACTTC
CATSGGDSYEQYF
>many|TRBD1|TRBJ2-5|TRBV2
TGTGCCAGCAGGATAGGACAGGGATCAGAGACCCAGTACTTC
CASRIGQGSETQYF
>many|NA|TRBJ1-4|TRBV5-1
TGCGCCAGCAGCTTGGCCGCGGATCTTAATGAAAAACTGTTTTTT
CASSLAADLNEKLFF
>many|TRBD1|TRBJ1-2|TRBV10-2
TGCGCCACCCAAAATCGCCAGGGGGCCCATGGCTACACCTTC
CATQNRQGAHGYTF
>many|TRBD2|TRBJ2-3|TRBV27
TGTGCCAGCAGTCTCGAGCGGGATGCAGATACGCAGTATTTT
CASSLERDADTQYF